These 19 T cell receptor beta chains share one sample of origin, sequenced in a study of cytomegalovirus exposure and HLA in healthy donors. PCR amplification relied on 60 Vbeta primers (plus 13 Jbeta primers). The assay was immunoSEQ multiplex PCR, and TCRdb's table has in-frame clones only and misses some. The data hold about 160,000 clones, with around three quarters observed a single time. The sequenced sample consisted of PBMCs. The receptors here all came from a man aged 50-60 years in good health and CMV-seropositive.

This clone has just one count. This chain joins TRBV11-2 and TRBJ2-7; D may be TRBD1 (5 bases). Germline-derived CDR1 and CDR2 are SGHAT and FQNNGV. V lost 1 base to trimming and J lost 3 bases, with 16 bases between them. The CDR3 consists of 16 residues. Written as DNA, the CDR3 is TGTGCCAGCAGCTTAGTAGAGGCAGGGCGAGACTACGAGCAGTACTTC. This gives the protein CASSLVEAGRDYEQYF. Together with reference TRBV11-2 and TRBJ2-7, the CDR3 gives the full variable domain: EAGVAQSPRYKIIEKRQSVAFWCNPISGHATLYWYQQILGQGPKLLIQFQNNGVVDDSQLPKDRFSAERLKGVDSTLKIQPAKLEDSAVYLCASSLVEAGRDYEQYFGPGTRLTVT.

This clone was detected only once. CDR3 amino acids: CASSLGSQGEAFF. Here the CDR3 DNA reads TGTGCCAGCAGCTTGGGGAGCCAAGGTGAAGCTTTCTTT. The V gene is TRBV7-2, the J gene TRBJ1-1, with D uncertain. The CDR3 sequence is 13 residues long. V was trimmed by 3 bases and J by 7 bases, leaving 12 bases between them. CDR1 is SGHTA and CDR2 is FQGNSA in the germline V gene.

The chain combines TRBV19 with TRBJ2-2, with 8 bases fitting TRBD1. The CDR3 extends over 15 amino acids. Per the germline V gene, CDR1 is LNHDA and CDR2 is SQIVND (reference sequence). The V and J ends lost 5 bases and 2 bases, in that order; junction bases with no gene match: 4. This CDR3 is CASSDRGLNTGELFF. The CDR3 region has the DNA TGTGCCAGTAGTGACAGGGGCCTCAACACCGGGGAGCTGTTTTTT.

CDR3 DNA: TGTGCCAGCTCGGTGATATTAGAGACCCAGTACTTC. It translates to CASSVILETQYF. The J gene is TRBJ2-5, the V gene TRBV6-5; no definite D call. From germline, CDR1 is MNHEY and CDR2 SVGAGI. This CDR3 is built from 12 residues. V was clipped by 8 bases and J by 4 bases, with 11 bases between them.

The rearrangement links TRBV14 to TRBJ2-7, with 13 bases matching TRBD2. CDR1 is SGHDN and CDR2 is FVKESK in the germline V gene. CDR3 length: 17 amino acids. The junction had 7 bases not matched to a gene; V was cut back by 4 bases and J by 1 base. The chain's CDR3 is CASSPHRLAGGSYEQYF. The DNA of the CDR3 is TGTGCCAGCAGCCCCCACCGACTAGCGGGGGGATCCTACGAGCAGTACTTC. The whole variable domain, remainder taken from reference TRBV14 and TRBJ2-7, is EAGVTQFPSHSVIEKGQTVTLRCDPISGHDNLYWYRRVMGKEIKFLLHFVKESKQDESGMPNNRFLAERTGGTYSTLKVQPAELEDSGVYFCASSPHRLAGGSYEQYFGPGTRLTVT.

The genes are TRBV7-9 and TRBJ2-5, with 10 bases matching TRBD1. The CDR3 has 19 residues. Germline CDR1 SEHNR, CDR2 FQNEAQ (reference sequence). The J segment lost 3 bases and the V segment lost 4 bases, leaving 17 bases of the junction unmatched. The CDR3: CASSSLRDPGTGVEETQYF. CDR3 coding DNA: TGTGCCAGCAGCTCCCTCCGGGACCCCGGGACAGGGGTGGAAGAGACCCAGTACTTC.

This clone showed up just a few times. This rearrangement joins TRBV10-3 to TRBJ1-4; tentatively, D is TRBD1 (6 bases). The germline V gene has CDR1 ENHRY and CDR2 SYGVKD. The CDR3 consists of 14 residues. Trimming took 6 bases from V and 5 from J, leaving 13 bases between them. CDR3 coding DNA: TGTGCCATCAGCCAAGACAGGTTGAATGAAAAACTGTTTTTT. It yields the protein CAISQDRLNEKLFF.

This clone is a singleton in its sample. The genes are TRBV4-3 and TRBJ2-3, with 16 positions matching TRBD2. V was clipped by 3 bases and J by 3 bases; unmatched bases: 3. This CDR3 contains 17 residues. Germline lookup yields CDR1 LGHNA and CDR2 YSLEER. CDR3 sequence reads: CASSQGTSGGGTDTQYF. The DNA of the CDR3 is TGCGCCAGCAGCCAGGGGACTAGCGGGGGGGGGACAGATACGCAGTATTTT.

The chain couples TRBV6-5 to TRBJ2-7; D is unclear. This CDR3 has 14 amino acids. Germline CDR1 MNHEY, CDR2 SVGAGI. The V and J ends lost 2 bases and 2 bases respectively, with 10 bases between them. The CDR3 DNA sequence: TGTGCCAGCAGTTACGGTTCCTATCCCTACGAGCAGTACTTC. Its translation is CASSYGSYPYEQYF.

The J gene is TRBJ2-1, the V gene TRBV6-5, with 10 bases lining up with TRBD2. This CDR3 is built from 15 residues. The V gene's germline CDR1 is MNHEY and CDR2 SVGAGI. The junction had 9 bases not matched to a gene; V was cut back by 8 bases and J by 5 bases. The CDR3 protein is CASRTGSGGNNEQFF. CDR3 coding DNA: TGTGCCAGCCGTACGGGTAGCGGGGGGAACAATGAGCAGTTCTTC.

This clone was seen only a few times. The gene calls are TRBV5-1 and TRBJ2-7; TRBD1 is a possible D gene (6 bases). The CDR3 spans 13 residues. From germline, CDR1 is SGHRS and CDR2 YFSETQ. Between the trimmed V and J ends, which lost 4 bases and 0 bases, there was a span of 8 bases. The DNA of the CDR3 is TGCGCCAGCAGCCTGGGGGCCTCCTACGAGCAGTACTTC. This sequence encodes CASSLGASYEQYF.

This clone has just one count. The CDR3 spells CASSTGQAVYETQYF. CDR3 in DNA: TGCGCCAGCAGCACGGGACAGGCCGTTTACGAGACCCAGTACTTC. V usage is TRBV5-1 and J usage is TRBJ2-5; 8 nucleotides match TRBD1. The CDR3 consists of 15 residues. In germline, CDR1 is SGHRS, CDR2 YFSETQ. J lost 5 bases, V lost 4 bases, and 10 bases had no gene match.

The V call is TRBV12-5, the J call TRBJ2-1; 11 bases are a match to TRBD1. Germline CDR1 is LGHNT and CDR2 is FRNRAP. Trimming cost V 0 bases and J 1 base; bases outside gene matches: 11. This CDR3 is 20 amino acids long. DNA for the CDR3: TGTGCTAGTGGTTTGGTACCCGGACAGGGGGCGGGTAGTTCCTACAATGAGCAGTTCTTC. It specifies CASGLVPGQGAGSSYNEQFF. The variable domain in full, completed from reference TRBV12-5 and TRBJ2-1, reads DARVTQTPRHKVTEMGQEVTMRCQPILGHNTVFWYRQTMMQGLELLAYFRNRAPLDDSGMPKDRFSAEMPDATLATLKIQPSEPRDSAVYFCASGLVPGQGAGSSYNEQFFGPGTRLTVL.

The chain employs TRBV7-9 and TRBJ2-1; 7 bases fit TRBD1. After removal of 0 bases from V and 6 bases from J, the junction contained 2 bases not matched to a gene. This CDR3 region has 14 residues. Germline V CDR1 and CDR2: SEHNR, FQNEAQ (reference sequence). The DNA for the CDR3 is TGTGCCAGCAGCTTAGCTGACAGGGCCAATGAGCAGTTCTTC. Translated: CASSLADRANEQFF.

This CDR3 reads CASSHPGYDDQPQHF. The CDR3, as DNA: TGCGCCAGCAGCCATCCAGGGTACGATGATCAGCCCCAGCATTTT. The V gene is TRBV4-1, the J gene TRBJ1-5, with a possible D match to TRBD1 (5 bases). The CDR3 spans 15 residues. V lost 3 bases to trimming and J lost 5 bases, with 14 bases between them. Germline V gives CDR1 MGHRA, CDR2 YSYEKL.

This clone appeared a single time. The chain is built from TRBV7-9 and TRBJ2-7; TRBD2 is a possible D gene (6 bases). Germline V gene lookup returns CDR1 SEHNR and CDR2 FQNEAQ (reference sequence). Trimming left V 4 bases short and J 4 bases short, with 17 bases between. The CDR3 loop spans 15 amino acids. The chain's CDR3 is CASSSFVWGRYEQYF. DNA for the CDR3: TGTGCCAGCAGCTCCTTCGTATGGGGGAGGTACGAGCAGTACTTC. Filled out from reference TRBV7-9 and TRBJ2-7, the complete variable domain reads DTGVSQNPRHKITKRGQNVTFRCDPISEHNRLYWYRQTLGQGPEFLTYFQNEAQLEKSRLLSDRFSAERPKGSFSTLEIQRTEQGDSAMYLCASSSFVWGRYEQYFGPGTRLTVT.

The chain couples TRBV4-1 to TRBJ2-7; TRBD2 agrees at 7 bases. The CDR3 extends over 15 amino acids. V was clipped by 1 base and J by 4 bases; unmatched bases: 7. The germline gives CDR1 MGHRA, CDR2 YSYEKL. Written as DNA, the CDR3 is TGCGCCAGCAGCCAAGGTTCTAGCGGCCTATACGAGCAGTACTTC. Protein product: CASSQGSSGLYEQYF.

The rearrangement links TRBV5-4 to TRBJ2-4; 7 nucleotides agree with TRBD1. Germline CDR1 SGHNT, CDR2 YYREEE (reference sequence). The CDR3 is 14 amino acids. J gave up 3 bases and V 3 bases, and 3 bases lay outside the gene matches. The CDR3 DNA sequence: TGTGCCAGCAGCTCCGGGACAGTCAAAAACATTCAGTACTTC. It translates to CASSSGTVKNIQYF.

CDR3 amino acids: CASSQRQGPTNEKLFF. Written as DNA, the CDR3 is TGTGCCAGCAGCCAACGACAGGGCCCAACTAATGAAAAACTGTTTTTT. V gene TRBV14 combines with J gene TRBJ1-4; 7 nucleotides agree with TRBD1. Germline assignment: CDR1 SGHDN and CDR2 FVKESK. This CDR3 comprises 16 residues. Trimming cost V 2 bases and J 0 bases; bases outside gene matches: 3.